This T cell receptor (beta chain) was sequenced for a study of beta chain features in type 1 diabetes. Study-level background: Summed over all samples, the examined sorted cells came to 95 million to 130 million. Overall study results and limits: Moderate yet significant TCRB CDR3 shortening was seen in Type 1 diabetes patients in all four CD4+ subsets. Naive, central memory and Treg TCRB repertoires appeared more alike in patients than in healthy donors.

The study reverse transcribed the entire isolated RNA, so it sequenced expressed TCRB transcripts. Sequencing used immunoSEQ multiplex PCR; TCRdb keeps in-frame clones, though not all of them. Here the sample spans 40,000 to 65,000 clones, 55% to 75% being singletons. Looked up from germline, CDR1 is SEHNR and CDR2 is FQNEAQ (reference sequence). The CDR3 extends over 17 amino acids. The V end lost 0 bases, the J end lost 4 bases, and 18 bases lay between the germline ends. In regard to this clone: Its target is not known.

The specimen sequenced was stem cell memory CD4+ T cells from blood. The source is a woman in her twenties or thirties with type 1 diabetes. V gene TRBV7-9 combines with J gene TRBJ1-2, with D uncertain. The CDR3 sequence is CASSLAQEHLYVYGYTF. Written as DNA, the CDR3 is TGTGCCAGCAGCTTAGCGCAGGAACACCTTTATGTCTATGGCTACACCTTC.